This TCR beta chain was obtained from a study of cytomegalovirus exposure and HLA in healthy donors. Points from the study as a whole: Overall, around 150 TCR beta chains were annotated as cytomegalovirus-associated. Some V segments (TRBV6-2 and TRBV6-3 among them) were excluded as indistinguishable.

CDR1 is MNHNS and CDR2 is SASEGT in the germline V gene. This CDR3 has 15 amino acids. Trimming left V 5 bases short and J 0 bases short, with 13 bases between. The PCR contained 60 Vbeta and 13 Jbeta primers. Per the original methods: In a later analysis, of some 80 million unique beta chains, roughly 9.9 million appeared in at least two donors. The protocol was immunoSEQ multiplex PCR, while the TCRdb copy is restricted to in-frame clones and leaves out a portion. V and J calls plus clone size are reproduced from that table; the DNA served to infer D and trimming. The profile shows around 200,000 clones, roughly three quarters of them singletons. Donors consisted of healthy bone marrow donors. Comment on this clone: Its antigen remains unknown.

This TCR was sampled from a woman aged 45-65 years in good health and CMV-seronegative. The sample taken for sequencing was PBMCs. This rearrangement joins TRBV6-1 to TRBJ1-1; D gene ambiguous. CDR3: CASSPQPTVNTEAFF. The CDR3 DNA is TGTGCCAGCAGTCCACAGCCCACAGTGAACACTGAAGCTTTCTTT.